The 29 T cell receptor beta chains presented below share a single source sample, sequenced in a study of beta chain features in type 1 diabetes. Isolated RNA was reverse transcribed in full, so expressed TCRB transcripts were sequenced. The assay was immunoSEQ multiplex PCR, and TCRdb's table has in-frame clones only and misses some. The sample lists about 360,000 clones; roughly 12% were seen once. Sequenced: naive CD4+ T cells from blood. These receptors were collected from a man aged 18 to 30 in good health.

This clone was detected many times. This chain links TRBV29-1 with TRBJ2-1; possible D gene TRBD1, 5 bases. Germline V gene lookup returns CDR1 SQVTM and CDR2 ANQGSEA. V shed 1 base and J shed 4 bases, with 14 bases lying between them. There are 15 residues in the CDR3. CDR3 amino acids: CSVEAAGLAYNEQFF. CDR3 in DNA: TGCAGCGTTGAAGCGGCAGGGCTCGCTTACAATGAGCAGTTCTTC.

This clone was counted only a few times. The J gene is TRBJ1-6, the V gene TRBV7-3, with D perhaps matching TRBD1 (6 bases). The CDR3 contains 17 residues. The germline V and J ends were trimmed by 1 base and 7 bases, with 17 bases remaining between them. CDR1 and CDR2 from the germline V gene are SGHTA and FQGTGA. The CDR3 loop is CASSLISLGQRNSPLHF. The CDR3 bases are TGTGCCAGCAGCTTAATCTCTTTAGGACAGAGAAATTCACCCCTCCACTTT.

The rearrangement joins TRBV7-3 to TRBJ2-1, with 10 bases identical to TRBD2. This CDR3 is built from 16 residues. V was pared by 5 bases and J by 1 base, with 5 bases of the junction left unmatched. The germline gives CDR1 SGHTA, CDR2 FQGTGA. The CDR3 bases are TGTGCCAGCAGCGGTAGCGGGAGGAAGTCCTACAATGAGCAGTTCTTC. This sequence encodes CASSGSGRKSYNEQFF. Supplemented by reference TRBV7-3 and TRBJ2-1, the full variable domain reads GAGVSQTPSNKVTEKGKYVELRCDPISGHTALYWYRQSLGQGPEFLIYFQGTGAADDSGLPNDRFFAVRPEGSVSTLKIQRTERGDSAVYLCASSGSGRKSYNEQFFGPGTRLTVL.

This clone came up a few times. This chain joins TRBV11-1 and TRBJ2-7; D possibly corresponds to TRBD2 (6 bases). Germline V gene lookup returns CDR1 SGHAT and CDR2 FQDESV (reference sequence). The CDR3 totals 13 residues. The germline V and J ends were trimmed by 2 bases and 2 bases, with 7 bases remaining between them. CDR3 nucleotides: TGTGCCAGCAGCTTAACGGGAGCCTACGAGCAGTACTTC. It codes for CASSLTGAYEQYF.

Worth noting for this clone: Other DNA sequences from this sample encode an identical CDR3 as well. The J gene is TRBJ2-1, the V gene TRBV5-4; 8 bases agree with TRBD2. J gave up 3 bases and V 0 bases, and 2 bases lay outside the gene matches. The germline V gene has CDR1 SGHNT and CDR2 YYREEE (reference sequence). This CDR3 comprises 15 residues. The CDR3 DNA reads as TGTGCCAGCAGCTTGGCCGGGACTAGCTACAATGAGCAGTTCTTC. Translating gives CASSLAGTSYNEQFF.

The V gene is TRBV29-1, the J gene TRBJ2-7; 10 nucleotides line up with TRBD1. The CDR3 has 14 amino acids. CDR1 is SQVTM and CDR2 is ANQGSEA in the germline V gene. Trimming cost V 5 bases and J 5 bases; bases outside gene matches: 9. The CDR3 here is CSVKGQGRVHEQYF. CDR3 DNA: TGCAGCGTTAAGGGACAGGGGAGGGTTCACGAGCAGTACTTC.

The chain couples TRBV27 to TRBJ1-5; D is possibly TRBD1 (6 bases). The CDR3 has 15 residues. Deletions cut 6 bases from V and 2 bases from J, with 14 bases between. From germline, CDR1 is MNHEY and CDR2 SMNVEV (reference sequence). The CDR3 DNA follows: TGTGCCAGCAGCTTCCAGGGGACGGGCAATCAGCCCCAGCATTTT. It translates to CASSFQGTGNQPQHF.

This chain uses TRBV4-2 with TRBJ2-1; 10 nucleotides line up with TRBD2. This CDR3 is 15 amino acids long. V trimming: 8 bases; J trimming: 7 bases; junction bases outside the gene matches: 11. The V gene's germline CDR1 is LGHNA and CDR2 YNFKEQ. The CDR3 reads CASGPGAGGLNEQFF. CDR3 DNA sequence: TGTGCCAGCGGTCCGGGAGCGGGAGGGTTGAATGAGCAGTTCTTC.

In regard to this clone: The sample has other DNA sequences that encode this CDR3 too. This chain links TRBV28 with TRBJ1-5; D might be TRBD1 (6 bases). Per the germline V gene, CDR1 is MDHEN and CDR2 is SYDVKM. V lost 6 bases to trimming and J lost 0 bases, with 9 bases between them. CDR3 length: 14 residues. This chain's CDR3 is CASSQGGSNQPQHF. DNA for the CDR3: TGTGCCAGCAGCCAAGGGGGTAGCAATCAGCCCCAGCATTTT. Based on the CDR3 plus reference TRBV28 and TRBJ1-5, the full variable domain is DVKVTQSSRYLVKRTGEKVFLECVQDMDHENMFWYRQDPGLGLRLIYFSYDVKMKEKGDIPEGYSVSREKKERFSLILESASTNQTSMYLCASSQGGSNQPQHFGDGTRLSIL.

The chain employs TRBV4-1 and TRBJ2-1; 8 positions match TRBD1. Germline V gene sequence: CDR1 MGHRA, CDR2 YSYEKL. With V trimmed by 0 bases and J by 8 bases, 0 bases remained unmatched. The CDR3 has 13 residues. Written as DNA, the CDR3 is TGCGCCAGCAGCCAAGAACAGGGGGATGAGCAGTTCTTC. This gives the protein CASSQEQGDEQFF.

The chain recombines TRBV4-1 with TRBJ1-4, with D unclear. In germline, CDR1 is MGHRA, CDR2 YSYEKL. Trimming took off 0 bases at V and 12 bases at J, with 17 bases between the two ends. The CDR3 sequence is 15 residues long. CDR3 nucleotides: TGCGCCAGCAGCCAAGACGAAATGGGAGGGCTAGAACTGTTTTTT. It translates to CASSQDEMGGLELFF.

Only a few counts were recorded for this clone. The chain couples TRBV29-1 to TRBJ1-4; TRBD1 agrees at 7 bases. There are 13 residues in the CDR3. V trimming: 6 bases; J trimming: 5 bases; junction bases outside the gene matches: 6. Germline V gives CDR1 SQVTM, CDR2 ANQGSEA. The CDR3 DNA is TGCAGCGTAAGGGTACAGGGGAATGAAAAACTGTTTTTT. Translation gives CSVRVQGNEKLFF.

The CDR3 here is CASRQGSGANVLTF. The DNA of the CDR3 is TGTGCCAGTAGGCAGGGCTCTGGGGCCAACGTCCTGACTTTC. This chain uses TRBV19 with TRBJ2-6, with D maybe TRBD1 (5 bases). This CDR3 comprises 14 residues. The V gene lost 6 bases and the J gene lost 0 bases, with 6 bases spanning the gap. Germline assignment: CDR1 LNHDA and CDR2 SQIVND (reference sequence).

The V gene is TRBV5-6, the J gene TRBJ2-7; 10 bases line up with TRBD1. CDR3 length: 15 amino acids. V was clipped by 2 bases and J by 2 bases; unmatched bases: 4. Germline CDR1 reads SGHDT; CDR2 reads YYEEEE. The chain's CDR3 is CASSFVGTGAYEQYF. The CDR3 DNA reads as TGTGCCAGCAGCTTTGTCGGGACAGGGGCCTACGAGCAGTACTTC.

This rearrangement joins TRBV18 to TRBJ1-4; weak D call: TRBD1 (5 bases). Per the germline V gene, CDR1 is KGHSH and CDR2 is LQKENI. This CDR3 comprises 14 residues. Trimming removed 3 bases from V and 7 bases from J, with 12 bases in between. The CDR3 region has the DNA TGTGCCAGCTCACCTCCGGACACCCCTGAAAAACTGTTTTTT. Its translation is CASSPPDTPEKLFF.

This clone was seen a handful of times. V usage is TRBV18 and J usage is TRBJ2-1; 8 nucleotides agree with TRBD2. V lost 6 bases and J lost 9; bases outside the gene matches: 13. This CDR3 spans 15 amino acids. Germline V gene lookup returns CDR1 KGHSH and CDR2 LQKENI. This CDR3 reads CASSSGTSRLAEQFF. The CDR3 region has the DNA TGTGCCAGCTCGTCCGGGACTAGTAGGCTTGCTGAGCAGTTCTTC.

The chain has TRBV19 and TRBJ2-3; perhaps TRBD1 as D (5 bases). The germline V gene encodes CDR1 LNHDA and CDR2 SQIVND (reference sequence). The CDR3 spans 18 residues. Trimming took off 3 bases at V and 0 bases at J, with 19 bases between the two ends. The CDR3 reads CASSIGIRAMLSTDTQYF. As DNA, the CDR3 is TGTGCCAGTAGTATCGGCATCAGGGCCATGCTTAGCACAGATACGCAGTATTTT.

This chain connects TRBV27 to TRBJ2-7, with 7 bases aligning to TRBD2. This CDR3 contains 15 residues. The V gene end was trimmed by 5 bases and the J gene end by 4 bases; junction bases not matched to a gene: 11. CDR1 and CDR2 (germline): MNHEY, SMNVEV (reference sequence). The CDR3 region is CASSTKGSSGYEQYF. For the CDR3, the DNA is TGTGCCAGCAGTACTAAGGGGAGTAGCGGGTACGAGCAGTACTTC.

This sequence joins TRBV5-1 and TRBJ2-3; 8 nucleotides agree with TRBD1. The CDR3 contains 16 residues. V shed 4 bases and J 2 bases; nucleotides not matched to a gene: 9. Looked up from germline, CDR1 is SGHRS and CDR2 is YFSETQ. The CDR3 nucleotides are TGCGCCAGCAGCCCCGGGACAGGTGCCTCCACAGATACGCAGTATTTT. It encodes CASSPGTGASTDTQYF.

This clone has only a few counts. The CDR3 loop is CASSGRGMAPLHF. Written as DNA, the CDR3 is TGTGCCAGCAGCGGCAGGGGGATGGCACCCCTCCACTTT. The chain combines TRBV7-3 with TRBJ1-6, with 7 bases that match TRBD1. CDR3 length equals 13 residues. Trimming cost V 5 bases and J 11 bases; bases outside gene matches: 6. Germline V lookup: CDR1 SGHTA, CDR2 FQGTGA.

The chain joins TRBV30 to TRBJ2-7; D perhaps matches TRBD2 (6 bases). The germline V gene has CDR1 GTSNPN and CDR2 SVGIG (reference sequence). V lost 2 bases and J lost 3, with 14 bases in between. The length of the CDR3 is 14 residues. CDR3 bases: TGTGCCTGGAGTTCGGGACTCTTAAACTACGAGCAGTACTTC. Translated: CAWSSGLLNYEQYF.

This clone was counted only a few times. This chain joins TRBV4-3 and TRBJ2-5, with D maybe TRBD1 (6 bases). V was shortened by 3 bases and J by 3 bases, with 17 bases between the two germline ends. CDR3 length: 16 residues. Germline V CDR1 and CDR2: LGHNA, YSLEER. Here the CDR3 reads CASSQETGTIKETQYF. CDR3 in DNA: TGCGCCAGCAGCCAGGAGACCGGGACAATAAAAGAGACCCAGTACTTC.

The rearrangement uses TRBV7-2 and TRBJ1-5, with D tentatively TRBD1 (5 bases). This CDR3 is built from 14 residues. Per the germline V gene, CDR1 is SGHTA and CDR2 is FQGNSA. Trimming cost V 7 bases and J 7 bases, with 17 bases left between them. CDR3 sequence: CASTPKGQGQPQHF. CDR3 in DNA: TGTGCCAGCACCCCCAAGGGGCAGGGACAGCCCCAGCATTTT.

CDR3 amino acids: CASSDPGTGPSETQYF. The CDR3 DNA is TGTGCCAGCAGTGATCCCGGGACTGGACCCTCAGAGACCCAGTACTTC. The chain carries TRBV25-1 and TRBJ2-5, with D possibly TRBD2 on 6 matching bases. This CDR3 contains 16 residues. The germline CDR1 and CDR2 sequences are MGHDK and SYGVNS. The germline V and J ends were trimmed by 3 bases and 4 bases, with 18 bases remaining between them.

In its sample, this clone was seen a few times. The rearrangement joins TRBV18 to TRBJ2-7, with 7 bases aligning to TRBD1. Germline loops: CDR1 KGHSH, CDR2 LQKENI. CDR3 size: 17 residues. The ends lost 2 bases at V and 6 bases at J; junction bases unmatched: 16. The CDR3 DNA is TGTGCCAGCTCACCATATGACAGGGAGTTCCTCCTCGGCGAGCAGTACTTC. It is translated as CASSPYDREFLLGEQYF.

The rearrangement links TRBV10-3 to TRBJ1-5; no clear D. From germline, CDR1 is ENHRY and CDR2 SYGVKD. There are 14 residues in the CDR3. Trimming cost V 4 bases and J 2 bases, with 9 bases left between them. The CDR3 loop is CAISVERGNQPQHF. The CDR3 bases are TGTGCCATCAGTGTAGAGAGGGGCAATCAGCCCCAGCATTTT.

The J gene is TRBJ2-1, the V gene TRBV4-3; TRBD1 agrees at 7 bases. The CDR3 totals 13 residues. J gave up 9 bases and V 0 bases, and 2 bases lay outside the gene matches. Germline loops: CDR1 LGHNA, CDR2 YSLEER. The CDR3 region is CASSQEGGSEQFF. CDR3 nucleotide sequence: TGCGCCAGCAGCCAAGAAGGGGGCAGTGAGCAGTTCTTC.

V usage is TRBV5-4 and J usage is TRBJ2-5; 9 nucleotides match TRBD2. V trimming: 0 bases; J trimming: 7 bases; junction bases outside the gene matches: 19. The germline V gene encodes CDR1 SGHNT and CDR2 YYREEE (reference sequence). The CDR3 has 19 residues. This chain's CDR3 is CASSLAVRTPSGNRGTQYF. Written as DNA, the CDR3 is TGTGCCAGCAGCTTGGCCGTTCGAACCCCTAGCGGGAATCGCGGGACCCAGTACTTC.

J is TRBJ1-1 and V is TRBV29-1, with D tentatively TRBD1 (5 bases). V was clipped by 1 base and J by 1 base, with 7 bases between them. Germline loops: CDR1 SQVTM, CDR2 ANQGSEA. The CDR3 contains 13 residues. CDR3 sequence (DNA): TGCAGCGTTGAAGTACAGGCGAACACTGAAGCTTTCTTT. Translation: CSVEVQANTEAFF.